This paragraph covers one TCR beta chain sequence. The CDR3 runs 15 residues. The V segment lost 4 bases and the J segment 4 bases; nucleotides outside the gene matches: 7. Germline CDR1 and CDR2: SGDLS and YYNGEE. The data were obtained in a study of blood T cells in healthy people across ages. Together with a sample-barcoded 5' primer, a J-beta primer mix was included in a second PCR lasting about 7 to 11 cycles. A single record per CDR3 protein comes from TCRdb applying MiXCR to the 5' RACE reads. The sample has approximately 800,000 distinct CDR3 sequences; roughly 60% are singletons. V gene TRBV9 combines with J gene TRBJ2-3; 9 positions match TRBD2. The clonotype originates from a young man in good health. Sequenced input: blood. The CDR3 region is CASSYAGGRADTQYF. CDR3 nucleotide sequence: TGTGCCAGCAGCTACGCGGGGGGGAGGGCAGATACGCAGTATTTT.